A single sample gave rise to the 10 T cell receptor beta chains below, sequenced in a study of regulatory T cells in long-lasting Graves disease. In building TCR beta libraries, iRepertoire HTBI primers were used together with Arm-PCR of CDR3 regions. TCRdb recomputed calls from the multiplex PCR reads with MiXCR, one row per CDR3 protein. The sample carries more than 300,000 distinct CDR3 sequences, approximately 25% recorded once. Documented time point: persistent/refractory GD, antithyroid drugs over 5 years with positive TRAb. The TCR library was made from RNA extracted from PBMCs. The material was peripheral blood mononuclear cells (PBMCs), obtained when the disease was refractory, from a patient treated with antithyroid drugs. The receptors stem from a middle-aged woman with Graves disease.

This clonotype was detected ten times or more. V usage is TRBV2 and J usage is TRBJ2-7; D gene unclear. The CDR3 consists of 10 residues. From germline, CDR1 is SNHLY and CDR2 FYNNEI. V dropped 6 bases and J dropped 8 bases, with 8 bases sitting between them. CDR3 coding DNA: TGTGCCAGCAGCGGCGACAAGCAGTACTTC. Translation gives CASSGDKQYF.

This clonotype was found many times. The genes are TRBV28 and TRBJ2-7, with 8 bases aligning to TRBD2. V was clipped by 2 bases and J by 7 bases; unmatched bases: 10. Germline V gene data show CDR1 as MDHEN and CDR2 as SYDVKM. The CDR3 runs 15 residues. For the CDR3, the DNA is TGTGCCAGCAGTTTAGCGGGAGGTACGTTCTGGGAGCAGTACTTC. Its protein is CASSLAGGTFWEQYF.

V is TRBV5-1 and J is TRBJ1-6, with TRBD1 identical over 8 bases. The ends lost 4 bases at V and 9 bases at J; junction bases unmatched: 9. There are 15 residues in the CDR3. In germline, CDR1 is SGHRS, CDR2 YFSETQ. This CDR3 is CASSPSPGQASPLHF. The CDR3 DNA follows: TGCGCCAGCAGCCCTTCCCCGGGACAGGCTTCACCCCTCCACTTT. The whole variable domain, filled in from reference TRBV5-1 and TRBJ1-6, reads KAGVTQTPRYLIKTRGQQVTLSCSPISGHRSVSWYQQTPGQGLQFLFEYFSETQRNKGNFPGRFSGRQFSNSRSEMNVSTLELGDSALYLCASSPSPGQASPLHFGNGTRLTVT.

This clonotype was observed a few times. The chain joins TRBV29-1 to TRBJ1-3; D gene ambiguous. The CDR3 extends over 12 amino acids. From germline, CDR1 is SQVTM and CDR2 ANQGSEA. V gave up 7 bases and J gave up 4 bases, with 11 bases separating them. CDR3 DNA: TGCAGCGCTCCGGGTCTCGGAAACACCATATATTTT. Translating gives CSAPGLGNTIYF.

This clonotype was detected ten times or more. This chain joins TRBV28 and TRBJ1-5, with 7 bases lining up with TRBD1. Per germline, CDR1 MDHEN and CDR2 SYDVKM. Germline trimming cut 7 bases from V and 5 bases from J; bases unmatched to any gene: 14. The CDR3 sequence is 16 residues long. The CDR3 coding sequence is TGTGCCAGCACCCTTTCCCCCCAGGGGGGAGATCAGCCCCAGCATTTT. Translating gives CASTLSPQGGDQPQHF.

The chain recombines TRBV2 with TRBJ2-3; 8 nucleotides match TRBD2. CDR1 is SNHLY and CDR2 is FYNNEI in the germline V gene. CDR3 size: 18 residues. Unmatched junction bases numbered 18, after V lost 7 bases and J lost 3 bases. This chain's CDR3 is CASTGPPREEVSTDTQYF. DNA of the CDR3: TGTGCCAGCACCGGGCCCCCGCGGGAGGAGGTTTCGACAGATACGCAGTATTTT.

The rearrangement joins TRBV5-4 to TRBJ2-2, with D possibly TRBD1 on 6 matching bases. This CDR3 is 15 amino acids long. V was cut by 4 bases and J by 1 base, with 11 bases left in between. The germline CDR1 and CDR2 sequences are SGHNT and YYREEE (reference sequence). CDR3 loop: CASSETGWNTGELFF. For the CDR3, the DNA is TGTGCCAGCAGCGAAACAGGGTGGAACACCGGGGAGCTGTTTTTT.

V usage is TRBV5-1 and J usage is TRBJ2-7, with D perhaps being TRBD1 or TRBD2 (5 bases each). Germline CDR1 is SGHRS and CDR2 is YFSETQ. V lost 4 bases and J lost 3, with 14 bases in between. CDR3 length: 14 residues. CDR3 nucleotide sequence: TGCGCCAGCAGCCCAGGGACCTACGACTACGAGCAGTACTTC. It translates to CASSPGTYDYEQYF.

The V and J genes are TRBV5-5 and TRBJ2-7; 10 nucleotides match TRBD2. Germline V gene sequence: CDR1 SGHKS, CDR2 YYEKEE (reference sequence). The CDR3 covers 15 residues. V trimming: 4 bases; J trimming: 3 bases; junction bases outside the gene matches: 7. The CDR3, as DNA: TGTGCCAGCAGCCCTGAACTAGCGGGGTACTACGAGCAGTACTTC. Its translation is CASSPELAGYYEQYF.

The rearrangement uses TRBV20-1 and TRBJ1-1, with TRBD1 identical over 10 bases. The germline V gene has CDR1 DFQATT and CDR2 SNEGSKA (reference sequence). After removal of 3 bases from V and 4 bases from J, the junction contained 2 bases not matched to a gene. This CDR3 contains 13 residues. The CDR3 bases are TGCAGTGCTAGCGGGACAGGGGCCACTGAAGCTTTCTTT. Translating it yields CSASGTGATEAFF.